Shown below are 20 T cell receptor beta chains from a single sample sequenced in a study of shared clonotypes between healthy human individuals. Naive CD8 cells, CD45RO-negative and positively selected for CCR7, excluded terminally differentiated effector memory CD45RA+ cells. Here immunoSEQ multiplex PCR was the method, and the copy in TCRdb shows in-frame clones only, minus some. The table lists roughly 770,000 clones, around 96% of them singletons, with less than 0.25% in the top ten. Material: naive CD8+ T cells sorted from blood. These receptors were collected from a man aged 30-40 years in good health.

The CDR3 sequence: CASSQDLGSGYTIYF. CDR3 sequence (DNA): TGCGCCAGCAGCCAAGATTTAGGGAGCGGATACACCATATATTTT. The chain combines TRBV4-3 with TRBJ1-3; D is unresolved. The CDR3 runs 15 residues. The V end was cut by 0 bases, the J end by 8 bases, with 14 bases between. Germline V lookup: CDR1 LGHNA, CDR2 YSLEER.

In nucleotides, the CDR3 is TGCAGCGTTGAGGTTACGAACACCGGGGAGCTGTTTTTT. As protein: CSVEVTNTGELFF. The chain couples TRBV29-1 to TRBJ2-2; D ambiguous. CDR3 length: 13 residues. Germline CDR1 and CDR2: SQVTM and ANQGSEA. Between the trimmed V and J ends, which lost 3 bases and 0 bases, there was a span of 5 bases.

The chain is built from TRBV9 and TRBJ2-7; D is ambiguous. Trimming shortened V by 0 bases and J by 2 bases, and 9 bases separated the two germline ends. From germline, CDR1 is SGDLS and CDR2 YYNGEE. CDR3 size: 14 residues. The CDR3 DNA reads TGTGCCAGCAGCGTAGGTTCGGCAGCCTACGAGCAGTACTTC. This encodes CASSVGSAAYEQYF.

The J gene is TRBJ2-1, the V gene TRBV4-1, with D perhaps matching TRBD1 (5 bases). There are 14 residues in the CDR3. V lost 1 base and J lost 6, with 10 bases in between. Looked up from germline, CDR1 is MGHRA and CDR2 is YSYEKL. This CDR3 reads CASSQVLDSNEQFF. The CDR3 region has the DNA TGCGCCAGCAGCCAAGTGCTAGACAGCAATGAGCAGTTCTTC.

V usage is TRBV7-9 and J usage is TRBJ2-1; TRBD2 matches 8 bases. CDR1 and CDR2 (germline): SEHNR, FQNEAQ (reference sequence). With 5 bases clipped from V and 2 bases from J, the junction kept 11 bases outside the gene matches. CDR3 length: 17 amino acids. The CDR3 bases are TGTGCCAGCAGCCGACCGGCACTAGCGGAGACCTACAATGAGCAGTTCTTC. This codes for CASSRPALAETYNEQFF.

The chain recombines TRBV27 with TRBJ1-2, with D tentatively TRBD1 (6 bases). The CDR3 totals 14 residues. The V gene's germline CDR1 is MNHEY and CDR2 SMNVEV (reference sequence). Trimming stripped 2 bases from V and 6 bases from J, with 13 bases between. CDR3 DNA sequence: TGTGCCAGCAGTTTAGCCTGGGACAAGGATGGCTACACCTTC. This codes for CASSLAWDKDGYTF.

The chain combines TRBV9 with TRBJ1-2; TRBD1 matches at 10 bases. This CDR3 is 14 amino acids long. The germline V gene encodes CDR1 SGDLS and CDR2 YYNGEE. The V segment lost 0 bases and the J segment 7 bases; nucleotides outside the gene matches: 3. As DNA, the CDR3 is TGTGCCAGCAGCGTAGGTGGGACAGGGGTTGGCTACACCTTC. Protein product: CASSVGGTGVGYTF.

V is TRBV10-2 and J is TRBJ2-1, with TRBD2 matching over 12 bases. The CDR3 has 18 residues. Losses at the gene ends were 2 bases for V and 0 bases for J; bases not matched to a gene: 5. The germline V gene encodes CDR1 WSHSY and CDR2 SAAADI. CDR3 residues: CASSEGLAGLPSYNEQFF. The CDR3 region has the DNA TGCGCCAGCAGTGAGGGACTAGCGGGACTTCCCTCCTACAATGAGCAGTTCTTC.

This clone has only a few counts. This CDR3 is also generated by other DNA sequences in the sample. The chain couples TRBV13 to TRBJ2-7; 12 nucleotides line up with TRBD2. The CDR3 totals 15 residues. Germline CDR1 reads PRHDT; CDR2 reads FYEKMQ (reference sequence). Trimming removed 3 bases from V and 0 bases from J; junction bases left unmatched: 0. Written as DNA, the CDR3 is TGTGCCAGCAGCTTGGGACTAGCGGGCTCCTACGAGCAGTACTTC. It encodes CASSLGLAGSYEQYF.

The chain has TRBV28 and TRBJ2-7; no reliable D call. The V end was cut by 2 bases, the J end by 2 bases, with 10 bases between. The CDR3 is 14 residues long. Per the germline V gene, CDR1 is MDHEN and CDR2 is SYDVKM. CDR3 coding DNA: TGTGCCAGCAGTTTAGGTCGGAGCCCCTACGAGCAGTACTTC. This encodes CASSLGRSPYEQYF.

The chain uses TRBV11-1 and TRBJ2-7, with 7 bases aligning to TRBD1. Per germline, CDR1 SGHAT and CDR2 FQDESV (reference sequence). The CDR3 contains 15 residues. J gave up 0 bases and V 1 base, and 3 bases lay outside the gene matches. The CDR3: CASSLVGDSSYEQYF. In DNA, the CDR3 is TGTGCCAGCAGCTTAGTAGGGGACAGCTCCTACGAGCAGTACTTC.

The CDR3 bases are TGTGCCAGCAGCTTGGGGTGGGACAACTCCTACGAGCAGTACTTC. Its protein product is CASSLGWDNSYEQYF. This rearrangement joins TRBV5-8 to TRBJ2-7; tentatively, D is TRBD1 (6 bases). CDR1 and CDR2 (germline): SGHTS, YDEGEE. CDR3 length: 15 amino acids. V was trimmed by 0 bases and J by 0 bases, leaving 10 bases between them.

This CDR3 reads CASSKMAGGYVYNEQFF. In nucleotides, the CDR3 is TGTGCCAGCAGCAAGATGGCGGGAGGGTACGTCTACAATGAGCAGTTCTTC. The chain employs TRBV5-5 and TRBJ2-1, with 9 bases aligning to TRBD2. Germline CDR1 reads SGHKS; CDR2 reads YYEKEE (reference sequence). The CDR3 covers 17 residues. V dropped 4 bases and J dropped 3; count of bases not matched to a gene: 11.

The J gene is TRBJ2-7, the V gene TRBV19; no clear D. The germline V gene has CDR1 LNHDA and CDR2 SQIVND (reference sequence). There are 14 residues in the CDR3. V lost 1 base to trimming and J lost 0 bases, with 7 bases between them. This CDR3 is CASSIAISSYEQYF. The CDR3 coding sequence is TGTGCCAGTAGTATAGCCATCAGCTCCTACGAGCAGTACTTC.

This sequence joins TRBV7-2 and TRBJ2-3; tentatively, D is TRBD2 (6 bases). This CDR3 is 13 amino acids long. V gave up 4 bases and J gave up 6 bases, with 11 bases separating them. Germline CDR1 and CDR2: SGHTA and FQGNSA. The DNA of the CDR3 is TGTGCCAGCAGCTCGACTAGTTCCGATACGCAGTATTTT. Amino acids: CASSSTSSDTQYF.

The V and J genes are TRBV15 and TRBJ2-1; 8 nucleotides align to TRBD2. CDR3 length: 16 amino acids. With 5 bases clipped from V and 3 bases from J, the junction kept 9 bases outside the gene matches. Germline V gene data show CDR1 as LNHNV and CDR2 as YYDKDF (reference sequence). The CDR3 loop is CATSASLAGGYNEQFF. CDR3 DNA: TGTGCCACCAGCGCCAGTCTGGCGGGAGGCTACAATGAGCAGTTCTTC.

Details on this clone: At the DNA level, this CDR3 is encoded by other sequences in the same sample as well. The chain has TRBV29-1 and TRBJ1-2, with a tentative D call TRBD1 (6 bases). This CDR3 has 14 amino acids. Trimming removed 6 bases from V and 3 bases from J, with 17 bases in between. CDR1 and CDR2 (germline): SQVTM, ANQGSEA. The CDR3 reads CSVEEGRGDYGYTF. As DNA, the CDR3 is TGCAGCGTGGAGGAGGGCAGGGGCGACTATGGCTACACCTTC.

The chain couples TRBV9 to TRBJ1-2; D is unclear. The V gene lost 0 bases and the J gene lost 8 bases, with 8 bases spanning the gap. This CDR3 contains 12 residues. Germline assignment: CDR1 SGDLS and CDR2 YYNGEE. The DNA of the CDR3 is TGTGCCAGCAGCGTAGATGGGAAAGGCTACACCTTC. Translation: CASSVDGKGYTF.

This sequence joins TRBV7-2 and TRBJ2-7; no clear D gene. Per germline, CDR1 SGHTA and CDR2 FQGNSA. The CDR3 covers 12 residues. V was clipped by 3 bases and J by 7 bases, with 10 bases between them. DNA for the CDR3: TGTGCCAGCAGCTTCGGCGGTGTTGAGCAGTACTTC. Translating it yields CASSFGGVEQYF.

This CDR3 is CANGQDTYEQYF. The DNA of the CDR3 is TGTGCCAACGGACAGGATACCTACGAGCAGTACTTC. This chain uses TRBV10-3 with TRBJ2-7; TRBD1 aligns across 7 bases. The CDR3 has 12 residues. Germline V gene sequence: CDR1 ENHRY, CDR2 SYGVKD. V was clipped by 10 bases and J by 2 bases; unmatched bases: 5.